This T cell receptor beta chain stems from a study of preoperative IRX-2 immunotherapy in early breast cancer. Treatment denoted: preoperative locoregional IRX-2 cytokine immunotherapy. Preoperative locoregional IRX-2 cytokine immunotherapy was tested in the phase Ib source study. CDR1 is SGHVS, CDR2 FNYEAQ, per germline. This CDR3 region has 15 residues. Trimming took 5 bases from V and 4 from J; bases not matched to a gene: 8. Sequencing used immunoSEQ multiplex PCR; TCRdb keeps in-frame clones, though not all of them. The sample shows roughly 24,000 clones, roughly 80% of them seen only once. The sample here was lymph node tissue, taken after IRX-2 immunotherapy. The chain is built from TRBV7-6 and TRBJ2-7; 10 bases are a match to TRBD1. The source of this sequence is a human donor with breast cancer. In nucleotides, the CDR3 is TGTGCCAGCAGCCTGTGGACAGGGGGTATTTACGAGCAGTACTTC. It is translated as CASSLWTGGIYEQYF. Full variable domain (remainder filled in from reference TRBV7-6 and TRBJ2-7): GAGVSQSPRYKVTKRGQDVALRCDPISGHVSLYWYRQALGQGPEFLTYFNYEAQQDKSGLPNDRFSAERPEGSISTLTIQRTEQRDSAMYRCASSLWTGGIYEQYFGPGTRLTVT.